This T cell receptor beta chain came from a study of blood T cell repertoires in COVID-19. Background on the study: T cells, B-cell-depleted T cells, or PBMCs provided the cDNA or gDNA that served as material.

CDR1 and CDR2 (germline): SGHAT, FQDESV (reference sequence). Between the trimmed V and J ends, which lost 5 bases and 3 bases, there was a span of 13 bases. The CDR3 is 15 residues long. As processed by the authors: For nucleated cells, counts were estimated from reference gene primer amplification. Clones were sequenced by immunoSEQ multiplex PCR, and TCRdb holds only the in-frame ones, with some missing. V, J and clone size are those of that table, while D and trimming were read from the DNA. The sample has over 75,000 clones; 80% are singletons. V and J are TRBV11-1 and TRBJ1-4; the D gene is possibly TRBD1 (6 bases). The TCR comes from a woman in her seventies with acute or convalescent COVID-19. The sample consisted of peripheral blood. This chain's CDR3 is CASSKGQSPNEKLFF. The DNA for the CDR3 is TGTGCCAGCAGCAAAGGACAGAGCCCTAATGAAAAACTGTTTTTT.